This T cell receptor (beta chain) derives from a study of shared clonotypes between healthy human individuals. Study findings and constraints: Memory subsets generally showed lower estimated richness than naive subsets. Shared across a handful of donors were around 5% of the naive CD4 clonotypes.

As for this clone: The antigen remains unidentified.

Every immunoSEQ plate was one replicate of a subset's evenly spread DNA. Assay used: immunoSEQ multiplex PCR; TCRdb lists only in-frame clones, some missing. The profile covers some 79,000 clones, with about 61% appearing a single time and approximately 56% taken by the ten largest. This CDR3 has 14 amino acids. Germline assignment: CDR1 MNHEY and CDR2 SVGAGI. The ends were cut back, 5 bases at V and 0 bases at J, with 8 bases in the middle. The chain uses TRBV6-5 and TRBJ2-1; possible D gene TRBD1, 6 bases. The clonotype originates from a man aged 25 to 40 in good health. Sequenced material: memory CD8+ T cells sorted from blood. The sample's subset: CD45RO+ cells pooled with CCR7-negative TemRA cells. The CDR3 sequence is CASSTGSSYNEQFF. In DNA form, the CDR3 reads TGTGCCAGCAGTACAGGGAGCTCCTACAATGAGCAGTTCTTC.